This T cell receptor (beta chain) emerged from a study of T cell responses to AZD1222 COVID-19 vaccine. Across the study: Timing groups of about 4 and about 12 weeks for second doses were pooled. Study findings and constraints: Repertoires were collected only later (after the peak T cell response had occurred). Along spike, vaccine-associated CD4 TCRs were found throughout, with dominance at 160-218 and 743-854.

Repertoires were generated with immunoSEQ multiplex PCR, while TCRdb's copy carries only in-frame clones and drops some. The table lists tens of thousands of clones, around 85% of them singletons, with 25% to 30% in the top ten. With regard to this clone: Its cognate antigen is unknown.

The CDR3 spans 15 residues. Trimming removed 4 bases at V and 2 bases at J, with 12 bases between. The V gene's germline CDR1 is MNHEY and CDR2 SVGAGI. V and J are TRBV6-5 and TRBJ1-3; possible D gene TRBD1, 6 bases. This TCR came from an adult in good health. The sample consisted of peripheral blood, taken on day 0 of AZD1222 vaccination. For the CDR3, the DNA is TGTGCCAGCAGTTTACCACAGGGTACTGGAAACACCATATATTTT. Translation: CASSLPQGTGNTIYF.